This T cell receptor beta chain was found in a study of T-cell reconstitution after alpha-beta-depleted transplantation in children. Germline lookup yields CDR1 SEHNR and CDR2 FQNEAQ (reference sequence). The CDR3 sequence is 14 residues long. Trimming pared 4 bases from V and 4 bases from J, leaving 13 bases between. Researchers prepared the TCRbeta library using unique molecular identifiers, the study reports. TCRdb ran MiXCR on the PCR reads and lists one entry per CDR3 protein. The sample lists 640,000 or so distinct CDR3 sequences, roughly 15% occurring once. The receptor comes from a human donor who donated a stem cell graft to a child with acute myeloid leukemia. Specimen: PBMCs from the stem cell graft donor, collected from the stem cell graft. The chain uses TRBV7-9 and TRBJ2-5, with TRBD1 as a possible D gene (7 bases). The CDR3 is CASSWGDSLETQYF. Here the CDR3 DNA reads TGTGCCAGCAGCTGGGGGGACAGTTTAGAGACCCAGTACTTC. Full variable domain (outside the CDR3, taken from reference TRBV7-9 and TRBJ2-5): DTGVSQNPRHKITKRGQNVTFRCDPISEHNRLYWYRQTLGQGPEFLTYFQNEAQLEKSRLLSDRFSAERPKGSFSTLEIQRTEQGDSAMYLCASSWGDSLETQYFGPGTRLLVL.